This entry is about one T cell receptor (beta chain). Antigen unknown. Template material for TCR beta VDJ and CDR3 profiling consisted of genomic DNA. TCRdb reanalysed the reads using MiXCR and keeps one entry per CDR3 protein. The table has around 200,000 distinct CDR3 sequences, more than 60% seen once. The entry originates in a study of CD8+CD57+ T cells in acquired aplastic anemia. Study information: Sorted cells (CD4+ and CD8+) yielded DNA amounts that averaged roughly 3.5 ug. Findings and limits, study-wide: Twenty-nine was the count of CD8+ CDR3 sequences that patients shared with controls. Controls did not differ significantly from patients in CD8+ Simpson's diversity.

CD8+CD57+ cell expansion, shown by flow cytometry, had occurred in the patients selected for sequencing. The CDR3 contains 14 residues. Germline loops: CDR1 DFQATT, CDR2 SNEGSKA (reference sequence). V dropped 1 base and J dropped 1 base, with 9 bases sitting between them. The clonotype comes from a human donor with aplastic anemia. The source material was sorted CD4+, CD8+, or CD8+CD57+ T cells (not recorded which) from PBMCs. The chain has TRBV20-1 and TRBJ2-3; possible D gene TRBD2, 6 bases. The CDR3 spells CSARVGTRTDTQYF. CDR3 sequence (DNA): TGCAGTGCTAGAGTAGGGACTCGCACAGATACGCAGTATTTT.